The clone carrying this T cell receptor (beta chain) has more than one count but fewer than ten. The antigen is not known. This record comes from a study of post-analysis software for immune sequencing data. Unique molecular identifiers tagged the TCR beta cDNA libraries. TCRdb re-called the PCR reads with MiXCR, one entry per CDR3 protein. The sample lists some 690,000 distinct CDR3 sequences, roughly 30% occurring once. The CDR3 runs 15 residues. Looked up from germline, CDR1 is SEHNR and CDR2 is FQNEAQ (reference sequence). Losses at the gene ends were 1 base for V and 6 bases for J; bases not matched to a gene: 3. Regarding the study as a whole: Higher frequency in patients than in controls was seen for about 5 TRBV segments, with TRBV5-6, TRBV5-1 and TRBV20-1 among them.

What was sequenced was blood. This sequence joins TRBV7-9 and TRBJ2-1; 10 nucleotides line up with TRBD2. This clonotype was sampled from a girl under 18 with multiple sclerosis. CDR3 region: CASSLGTSGANEQFF. CDR3 coding DNA: TGTGCCAGCAGCTTAGGGACTAGCGGTGCCAATGAGCAGTTCTTC.